This T cell receptor (beta chain) was sequenced during a study of blood T cell repertoires in COVID-19. Generated by immunoSEQ multiplex PCR, the TCRdb table keeps only in-frame clones and is missing some. Of under 95,000 clones in the sample, approximately 87% were seen once. V was clipped by 6 bases and J by 1 base; unmatched bases: 11. There are 16 residues in the CDR3. Germline CDR1 reads SNHLY; CDR2 reads FYNNEI. This chain uses TRBV2 with TRBJ1-1, with 7 bases aligning to TRBD1. Input material: peripheral blood. This receptor was taken from a human donor in a cohort sampled during active COVID-19. CDR3 DNA sequence: TGTGCCAGCAGGCCACCCACCGGGACAGAGAACACTGAAGCTTTCTTT. It is translated as CASRPPTGTENTEAFF.